Below are 12 T cell receptor beta chains sequenced from a single sample in a study of long-term antiretroviral therapy in people with HIV. At the survey level, the v3.0 immunoSEQ assay was run. The assay was immunoSEQ multiplex PCR, and TCRdb's table has in-frame clones only and misses some. Of 20,000 to 25,000 clones listed, approximately 86% were seen once; the top ten hold 15%. Specimen: unsorted PBMCs, collected 1.2 years after starting antiretroviral therapy. The receptors originated from a man aged 50-59 years with HIV.

The chain is built from TRBV28 and TRBJ1-5; maybe TRBD1 (5 bases). V dropped 3 bases and J dropped 1 base, with 10 bases sitting between them. The CDR3 contains 15 residues. Germline values: CDR1 MDHEN, CDR2 SYDVKM. The CDR3 DNA sequence: TGTGCCAGCAGTTTTTCTGGGGCGAGCAATCAGCCCCAGCATTTT. Translation gives CASSFSGASNQPQHF.

This clone was detected once. The chain links TRBV7-3 to TRBJ2-3; D is possibly TRBD1 or TRBD2 (5 bases each). This CDR3 has 15 amino acids. The germline gives CDR1 SGHTA, CDR2 FQGTGA. The germline V and J ends were trimmed by 1 base and 3 bases, with 11 bases remaining between them. CDR3 region: CASSLRPGGTDTQYF. As DNA, the CDR3 is TGTGCCAGCAGCTTAAGACCTGGGGGTACAGATACGCAGTATTTT.

In its sample, this clone was seen a few times. The V call is TRBV4-3, the J call TRBJ1-2, with 7 bases that match TRBD1. J lost 4 bases, V lost 1 base, and 12 bases had no gene match. This CDR3 spans 17 amino acids. The germline V gene has CDR1 LGHNA and CDR2 YSLEER. CDR3 DNA: TGCGCCAGCAGCCAAGGACAGGGCCGGGGATCCTTCTATGGCTACACCTTC. It specifies CASSQGQGRGSFYGYTF.

This clone has just a few counts. This sequence joins TRBV4-1 and TRBJ2-7; tentatively, D is TRBD1 (6 bases). Germline V lookup: CDR1 MGHRA, CDR2 YSYEKL. CDR3 size: 14 residues. With 4 bases removed from V and 5 bases from J, the gap between germline ends came to 15 bases. The CDR3 nucleotides are TGCGCCAGCAGCCTGCAACAGGGTGACGACGAGCAGTACTTC. Protein product: CASSLQQGDDEQYF.

The chain has TRBV27 and TRBJ1-2, with D uncertain. Trimming left V 2 bases short and J 8 bases short, with 18 bases between. The germline V gene has CDR1 MNHEY and CDR2 SMNVEV (reference sequence). The CDR3 totals 15 residues. CDR3: CASSLGFAGRGGYTF. CDR3 coding DNA: TGTGCCAGCAGTTTAGGGTTTGCGGGGAGAGGAGGCTACACCTTC.

This chain joins TRBV7-9 and TRBJ2-1; D might be TRBD2 (5 bases). V was trimmed by 4 bases and J by 2 bases, leaving 9 bases between them. CDR3 length: 14 residues. In germline, CDR1 is SEHNR, CDR2 FQNEAQ (reference sequence). The CDR3 DNA is TGTGCCAGCAGCTCCGTCGGGGCCTACAATGAGCAGTTCTTC. It is translated as CASSSVGAYNEQFF.

This rearrangement joins TRBV6-5 to TRBJ1-1; D unresolved. Deletions cut 9 bases from V and 1 base from J, with 6 bases between. This CDR3 has 11 amino acids. Germline V gene data show CDR1 as MNHEY and CDR2 as SVGAGI. In DNA, the CDR3 is TGTGCCAGTATAAAGAACACTGAAGCTTTCTTT. Amino acids: CASIKNTEAFF.

The chain employs TRBV28 and TRBJ1-5; TRBD1 aligns across 8 bases. V lost 2 bases and J lost 5; bases outside the gene matches: 2. The CDR3 length is 14 residues. CDR1 is MDHEN and CDR2 is SYDVKM in the germline V gene. The CDR3 coding sequence is TGTGCCAGCAGTTTAGAACAGGGGGATCAGCCCCAGCATTTT. Translation gives CASSLEQGDQPQHF.

V usage is TRBV30 and J usage is TRBJ1-2, with no clear D. The V end lost 1 base, the J end lost 4 bases, and 7 bases lay between the germline ends. The CDR3 has 12 amino acids. CDR1 and CDR2 (germline): GTSNPN, SVGIG (reference sequence). The CDR3 loop reads CAWSDTGYGYTF. The CDR3 bases are TGTGCCTGGAGTGACACTGGCTATGGCTACACCTTC.

The chain is built from TRBV6-5 and TRBJ1-2; no definite D call. The CDR3 spans 15 residues. Trimming left V 0 bases short and J 5 bases short, with 13 bases between. Germline-derived CDR1 and CDR2 are MNHEY and SVGAGI. The CDR3 region is CASSYSGLDRYGYTF. In nucleotides, the CDR3 is TGTGCCAGCAGTTACTCCGGACTGGACCGATATGGCTACACCTTC.

This sequence joins TRBV6-1 and TRBJ2-5; D ambiguous. There are 14 residues in the CDR3. Germline lookup yields CDR1 MNHNS and CDR2 SASEGT. V was shortened by 2 bases and J by 5 bases, with 12 bases between the two germline ends. CDR3 sequence: CASSELGEYETQYF. The CDR3, as DNA: TGTGCCAGCAGTGAACTAGGAGAGTACGAGACCCAGTACTTC.

The V gene is TRBV30, the J gene TRBJ1-2; no clear D gene. The CDR3 consists of 11 residues. Trimming cost V 1 base and J 3 bases, with 3 bases left between them. The germline gives CDR1 GTSNPN, CDR2 SVGIG (reference sequence). CDR3 in amino acids: CAWSGHYGYTF. DNA of the CDR3: TGTGCCTGGAGTGGACACTATGGCTACACCTTC.